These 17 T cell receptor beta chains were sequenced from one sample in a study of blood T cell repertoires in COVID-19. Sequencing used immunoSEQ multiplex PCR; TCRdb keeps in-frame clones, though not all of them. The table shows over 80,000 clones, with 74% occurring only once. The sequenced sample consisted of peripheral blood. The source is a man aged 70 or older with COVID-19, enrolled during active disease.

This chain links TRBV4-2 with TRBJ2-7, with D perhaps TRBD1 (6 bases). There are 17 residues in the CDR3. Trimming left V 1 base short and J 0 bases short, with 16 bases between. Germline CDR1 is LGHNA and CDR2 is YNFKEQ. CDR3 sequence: CASSQVEGGSFSYEQYF. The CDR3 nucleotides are TGTGCCAGCAGCCAAGTAGAAGGGGGTAGCTTCTCCTACGAGCAGTACTTC.

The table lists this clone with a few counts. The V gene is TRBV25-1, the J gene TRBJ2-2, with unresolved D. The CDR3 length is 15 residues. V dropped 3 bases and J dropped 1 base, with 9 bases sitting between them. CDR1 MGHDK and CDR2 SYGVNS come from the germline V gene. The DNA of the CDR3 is TGTGCCAGCAGTGAGGGCAGCTTGAACACCGGGGAGCTGTTTTTT. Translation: CASSEGSLNTGELFF.

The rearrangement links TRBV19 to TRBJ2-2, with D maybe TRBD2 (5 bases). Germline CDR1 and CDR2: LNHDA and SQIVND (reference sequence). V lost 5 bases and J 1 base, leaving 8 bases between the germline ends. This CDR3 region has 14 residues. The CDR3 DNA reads TGTGCCAGTAGTTGGGAGAAGAACACCGGGGAGCTGTTTTTT. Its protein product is CASSWEKNTGELFF.

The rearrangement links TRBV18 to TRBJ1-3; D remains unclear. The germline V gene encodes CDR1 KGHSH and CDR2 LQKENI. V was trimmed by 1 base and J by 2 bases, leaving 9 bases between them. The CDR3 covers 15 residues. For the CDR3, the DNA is TGTGCCAGCTCACCACTAGAAACTCCTGGAAACACCATATATTTT. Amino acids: CASSPLETPGNTIYF.

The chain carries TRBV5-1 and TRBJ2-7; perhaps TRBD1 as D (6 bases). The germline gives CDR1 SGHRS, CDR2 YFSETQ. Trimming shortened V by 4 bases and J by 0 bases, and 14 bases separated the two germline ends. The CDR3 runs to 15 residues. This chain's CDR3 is CASSPTGQSSYEQYF. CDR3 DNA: TGCGCCAGCAGCCCAACCGGACAGAGCTCCTACGAGCAGTACTTC.

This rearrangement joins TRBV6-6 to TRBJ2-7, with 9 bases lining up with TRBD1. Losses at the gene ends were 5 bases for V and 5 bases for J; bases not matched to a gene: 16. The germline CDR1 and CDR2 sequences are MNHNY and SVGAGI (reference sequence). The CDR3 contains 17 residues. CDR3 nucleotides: TGTGCCAGCAGTCCACGGACAGGGGCCACTAGTGTCCACGAGCAGTACTTC. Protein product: CASSPRTGATSVHEQYF.

The DNA of the CDR3 is TGTGCCAGCAGCCCCGCTAGCGGGGGATACAATGAGCAGTTCTTC. It codes for CASSPASGGYNEQFF. V and J are TRBV7-2 and TRBJ2-1, with TRBD2 matching over 10 bases. The J segment lost 4 bases and the V segment lost 5 bases, leaving 5 bases of the junction unmatched. The CDR3 extends over 15 amino acids. Germline loops: CDR1 SGHTA, CDR2 FQGNSA.

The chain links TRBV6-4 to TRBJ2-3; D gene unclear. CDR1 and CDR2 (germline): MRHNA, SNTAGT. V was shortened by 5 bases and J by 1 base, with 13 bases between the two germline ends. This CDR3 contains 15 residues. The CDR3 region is CASSSFGYGTDTQYF. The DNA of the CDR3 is TGTGCCAGCAGTAGCTTCGGGTACGGCACAGATACGCAGTATTTT.

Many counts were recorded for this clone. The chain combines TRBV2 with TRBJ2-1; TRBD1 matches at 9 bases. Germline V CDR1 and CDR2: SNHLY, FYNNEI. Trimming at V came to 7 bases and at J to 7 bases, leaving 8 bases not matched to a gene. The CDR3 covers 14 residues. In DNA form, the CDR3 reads TGTGCCAGCACTGCTGGGACAGGGAGGAATGAGCAGTTCTTC. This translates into CASTAGTGRNEQFF.

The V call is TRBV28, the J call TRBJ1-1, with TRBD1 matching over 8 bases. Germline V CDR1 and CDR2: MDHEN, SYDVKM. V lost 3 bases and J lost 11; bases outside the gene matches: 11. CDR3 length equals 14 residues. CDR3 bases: TGTGCCAGCAGTTTTGGCTTTACAGGGGGGAAGGCTTTCTTT. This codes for CASSFGFTGGKAFF.

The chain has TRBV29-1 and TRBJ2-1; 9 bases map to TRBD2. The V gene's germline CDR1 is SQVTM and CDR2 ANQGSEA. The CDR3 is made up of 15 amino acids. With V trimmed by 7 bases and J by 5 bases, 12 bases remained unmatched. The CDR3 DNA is TGCAGCGGGCTCACCTTAGCGGGGGTAAACAATGAGCAGTTCTTC. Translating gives CSGLTLAGVNNEQFF.

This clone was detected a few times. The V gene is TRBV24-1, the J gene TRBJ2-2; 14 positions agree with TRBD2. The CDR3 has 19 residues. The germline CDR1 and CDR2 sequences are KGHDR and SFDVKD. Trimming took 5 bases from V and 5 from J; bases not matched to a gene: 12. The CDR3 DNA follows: TGTGCCACCAGTGGTCCGACTAGCGGGAGGGCCCGGTTAACCGGGGAGCTGTTTTTT. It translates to CATSGPTSGRARLTGELFF.

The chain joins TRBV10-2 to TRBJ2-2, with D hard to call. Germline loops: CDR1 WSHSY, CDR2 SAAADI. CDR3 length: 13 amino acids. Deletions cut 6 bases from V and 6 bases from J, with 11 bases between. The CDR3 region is CASSFSESGELFF. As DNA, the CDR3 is TGCGCCAGCAGCTTCAGCGAATCCGGGGAGCTGTTTTTT.

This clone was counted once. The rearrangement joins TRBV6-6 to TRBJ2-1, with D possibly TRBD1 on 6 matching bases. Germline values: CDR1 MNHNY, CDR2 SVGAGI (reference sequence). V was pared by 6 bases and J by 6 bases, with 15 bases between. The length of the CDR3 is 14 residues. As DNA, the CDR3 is TGTGCCAGCAGAGTGAACGACAGGTTCAATGAGCAGTTCTTC. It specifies CASRVNDRFNEQFF.

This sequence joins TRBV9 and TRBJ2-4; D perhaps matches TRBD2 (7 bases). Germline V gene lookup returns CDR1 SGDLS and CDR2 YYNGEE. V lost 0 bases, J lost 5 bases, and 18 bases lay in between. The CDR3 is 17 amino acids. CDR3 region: CASSVGGGGGPQNIQYF. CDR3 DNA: TGTGCCAGCAGCGTAGGAGGGGGAGGGGGACCCCAAAACATTCAGTACTTC.

In DNA form, the CDR3 reads TGTGCCAGCAGTTTCTACGAGGGCTCACCCCTCCACTTT. Its protein product is CASSFYEGSPLHF. The chain combines TRBV12-3 or TRBV12-4 with TRBJ1-6; D remains unclear. V was trimmed by 3 bases and J by 10 bases, leaving 10 bases between them. The CDR3 totals 13 residues.

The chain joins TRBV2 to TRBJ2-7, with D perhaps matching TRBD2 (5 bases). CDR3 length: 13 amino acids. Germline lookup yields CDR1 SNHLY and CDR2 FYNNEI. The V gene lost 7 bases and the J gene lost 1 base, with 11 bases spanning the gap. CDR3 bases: TGTGCCAGCACCCCGGGGAGATCCTACGAGCAGTACTTC. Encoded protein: CASTPGRSYEQYF.